Below, 29 T cell receptor beta chains from the same sample are listed, as sequenced in a study of STAT3 mutations in large granular lymphocyte leukemia. These TCRs are of unknown antigen specificity. Clones were read by immunoSEQ multiplex PCR, and TCRdb kept only the in-frame ones, dropping some. The repertoire holds about 10,000 clones, with roughly 55% as singletons. General study points: Every T-cell large granular lymphocyte leukemia patient had at least one immunodominant TCR beta clonotype.

The sequenced sample consisted of peripheral blood mononuclear cells. Receptors were obtained from a boy aged 5-17 years with T-cell large granular lymphocyte leukemia. Some clones in this sample may be carry-over from other donors' samples.

The chain joins TRBV4-2 to TRBJ2-1, with TRBD2 matching over 13 bases. CDR3 length: 18 amino acids. CDR1 is LGHNA and CDR2 is YNFKEQ in the germline V gene. After removal of 4 bases from V and 3 bases from J, the junction contained 9 bases not matched to a gene. For the CDR3, the DNA is TGTGCCAGCAGCCTACCATCAGGGACTAGCGGGGACTACAATGAGCAGTTCTTC. Its protein product is CASSLPSGTSGDYNEQFF.

This clone was seen only a few times. This sequence joins TRBV5-4 and TRBJ2-1; D gene ambiguous. Germline V gene lookup returns CDR1 SGHNT and CDR2 YYREEE (reference sequence). V was trimmed by 2 bases and J by 0 bases, leaving 12 bases between them. The CDR3 extends over 16 amino acids. CDR3 nucleotide sequence: TGTGCCAGCAGCTTTCCCGATCGCAGCTCCTACAATGAGCAGTTCTTC. Its protein product is CASSFPDRSSYNEQFF.

V usage is TRBV6-1 and J usage is TRBJ2-5, with D perhaps TRBD2 (5 bases). This CDR3 has 14 amino acids. Trimming pared 1 base from V and 5 bases from J, leaving 11 bases between. Germline loops: CDR1 MNHNS, CDR2 SASEGT. CDR3 sequence reads: CASSEGAGGETQYF. The CDR3 bases are TGTGCCAGCAGTGAAGGAGCCGGCGGGGAGACCCAGTACTTC.

The J gene is TRBJ2-3, the V gene TRBV5-1, with D tentatively TRBD2 (6 bases). The CDR3 is 14 residues long. Looked up from germline, CDR1 is SGHRS and CDR2 is YFSETQ. V was clipped by 5 bases and J by 0 bases, with 10 bases between them. CDR3 in DNA: TGCGCCAGCAGTAGCGGCCCTAGCACAGATACGCAGTATTTT. It specifies CASSSGPSTDTQYF.

This clone showed up just a few times. This chain connects TRBV6-6 to TRBJ2-7; D ambiguous. CDR3 length: 12 residues. V was shortened by 4 bases and J by 6 bases, with 10 bases between the two germline ends. Germline V gene data show CDR1 as MNHNY and CDR2 as SVGAGI (reference sequence). CDR3 DNA: TGTGCCAGCAGTTCCCTGGGTTCCGAGCAGTACTTC. It translates to CASSSLGSEQYF.

The gene calls are TRBV27 and TRBJ1-6; D gene uncertain. The CDR3 contains 12 residues. The germline CDR1 and CDR2 sequences are MNHEY and SMNVEV (reference sequence). Trimming took off 7 bases at V and 9 bases at J, with 10 bases between the two ends. The CDR3 DNA is TGTGCCAGCACCGCCGTAGGTTCACCCCTCCACTTT. This codes for CASTAVGSPLHF.

The chain is built from TRBV10-3 and TRBJ2-5; no clear D gene. Per germline, CDR1 ENHRY and CDR2 SYGVKD. The CDR3 extends over 13 amino acids. Trimming shortened V by 2 bases and J by 3 bases, and 7 bases separated the two germline ends. The CDR3: CAISEDEKETQYF. The CDR3 DNA sequence: TGTGCCATCAGTGAGGACGAAAAAGAGACCCAGTACTTC.

J is TRBJ1-5 and V is TRBV6-6; a weak D match, TRBD1 (6 bases). CDR3 length equals 13 residues. Germline CDR1 MNHNY, CDR2 SVGAGI (reference sequence). V was cut by 2 bases and J by 8 bases, with 10 bases left in between. The CDR3 sequence is CASSYGQPEPQHF. The CDR3 DNA reads as TGTGCCAGCAGTTACGGACAGCCTGAGCCCCAGCATTTT.

This clone was seen more than once but under ten times. This chain connects TRBV18 to TRBJ1-2; no reliable D call. From germline, CDR1 is KGHSH and CDR2 LQKENI. The CDR3 sequence is 13 residues long. V lost 3 bases to trimming and J lost 3 bases, with 8 bases between them. DNA of the CDR3: TGTGCCAGCTCACCTGACACCGACTATGGCTACACCTTC. Its protein is CASSPDTDYGYTF.

The chain employs TRBV9 and TRBJ1-4; TRBD1 might be the D (5 bases). The CDR3 loop spans 14 amino acids. Germline lookup yields CDR1 SGDLS and CDR2 YYNGEE. Deletions cut 2 bases from V and 6 bases from J, with 11 bases between. CDR3 coding DNA: TGTGCCAGCAGCGTTGGGGGTGTCTATGAAAAACTGTTTTTT. It translates to CASSVGGVYEKLFF. Supplemented by reference TRBV9 and TRBJ1-4, the full variable domain reads DSGVTQTPKHLITATGQRVTLRCSPRSGDLSVYWYQQSLDQGLQFLIQYYNGEERAKGNILERFSAQQFPDLHSELNLSSLELGDSALYFCASSVGGVYEKLFFGSGTQLSVL.

The chain combines TRBV5-8 with TRBJ1-5; no clear D gene. Germline CDR1 reads SGHTS; CDR2 reads YDEGEE. Trimming removed 0 bases from V and 5 bases from J, with 15 bases in between. The CDR3 is 16 residues long. The CDR3 DNA reads TGTGCCAGCAGCTTGGCCCGATTTAGCTCGCATCAGCCCCAGCATTTT. Translating gives CASSLARFSSHQPQHF.

This clone is categorized as medium-sized. V is TRBV5-1 and J is TRBJ1-4; weak D call: TRBD1 (5 bases). V lost 0 bases and J 9 bases, leaving 9 bases between the germline ends. The CDR3 is made up of 13 amino acids. Germline-derived CDR1 and CDR2 are SGHRS and YFSETQ. The CDR3 DNA reads as TGCGCCAGCAGCTTGGACGTGGGACAAAAACTGTTTTTT. Residues: CASSLDVGQKLFF.

The chain combines TRBV18 with TRBJ1-2; D call uncertain. Germline loops: CDR1 KGHSH, CDR2 LQKENI. CDR3 length equals 14 residues. V lost 3 bases to trimming and J lost 4 bases, with 12 bases between them. The DNA for the CDR3 is TGTGCCAGCTCACCCCCGACCGTATCCTATGGCTACACCTTC. Protein: CASSPPTVSYGYTF.

This chain uses TRBV19 with TRBJ2-7; tentatively, D is TRBD1 (5 bases). Germline V gives CDR1 LNHDA, CDR2 SQIVND (reference sequence). V was cut by 4 bases and J by 3 bases, with 10 bases left in between. The CDR3 has 13 amino acids. As DNA, the CDR3 is TGTGCCAGTAGTAGACAGTTTAACTACGAGCAGTACTTC. It translates to CASSRQFNYEQYF.

The chain recombines TRBV7-9 with TRBJ1-5; no reliable D call. Germline loops: CDR1 SEHNR, CDR2 FQNEAQ (reference sequence). V lost 3 bases to trimming and J lost 7 bases, with 13 bases between them. The CDR3 consists of 14 residues. The CDR3 protein is CASSFDELVQPQHF. As DNA, the CDR3 is TGTGCCAGCAGCTTTGATGAACTCGTCCAGCCCCAGCATTTT.

This rearrangement joins TRBV29-1 to TRBJ2-7; D might be TRBD1 (5 bases). Trimming left V 6 bases short and J 6 bases short, with 12 bases between. There are 11 residues in the CDR3. Germline CDR1 SQVTM, CDR2 ANQGSEA. CDR3 DNA sequence: TGCAGCGTCAAAGACAGAGGCGAGCAGTACTTC. Its protein is CSVKDRGEQYF.

The chain is built from TRBV5-4 and TRBJ1-1; D is possibly TRBD1 (6 bases). V was clipped by 4 bases and J by 0 bases, with 16 bases between them. Germline CDR1 SGHNT, CDR2 YYREEE (reference sequence). CDR3 size: 16 residues. In DNA, the CDR3 is TGTGCCAGCAGCCCCGGGGGCAGGGCCATGAACACTGAAGCTTTCTTT. It translates to CASSPGGRAMNTEAFF. Combining the CDR3 with reference TRBV5-4 and TRBJ1-1 gives the whole variable domain ETGVTQSPTHLIKTRGQQVTLRCSSQSGHNTVSWYQQALGQGPQFIFQYYREEENGRGNFPPRFSGLQFPNYSSELNVNALELDDSALYLCASSPGGRAMNTEAFFGQGTRLTVV.

V is TRBV5-1 and J is TRBJ2-3, with 7 bases that match TRBD1. V lost 0 bases to trimming and J lost 1 base; unmatched junction nucleotides: 5. This CDR3 has 16 amino acids. The V gene's germline CDR1 is SGHRS and CDR2 YFSETQ. In nucleotides, the CDR3 is TGCGCCAGCAGCTTGGCCTGGACAGGAGGCACAGATACGCAGTATTTT. This sequence encodes CASSLAWTGGTDTQYF.

For the CDR3, the DNA is TGTGCCAGCAGCTTAGAACCAGGGTGGGGCGACACTGAAGCTTTCTTT. Translating gives CASSLEPGWGDTEAFF. The rearrangement links TRBV7-9 to TRBJ1-1; possible D gene TRBD1, 5 bases. CDR3 length equals 16 residues. From germline, CDR1 is SEHNR and CDR2 FQNEAQ (reference sequence). Trimming took 1 base from V and 3 from J, leaving 15 bases between them.

The rearrangement joins TRBV27 to TRBJ2-7; 7 bases align to TRBD1. Germline loops: CDR1 MNHEY, CDR2 SMNVEV (reference sequence). CDR3 length: 17 residues. Trimming took 4 bases from V and 2 from J; bases not matched to a gene: 14. The CDR3 sequence: CASSSPTGPHGAYEQYF. Here the CDR3 DNA reads TGTGCCAGCAGTTCCCCGACAGGGCCACATGGGGCCTACGAGCAGTACTTC.

The genes are TRBV7-9 and TRBJ2-7; 10 nucleotides align to TRBD1. This CDR3 has 14 amino acids. Unmatched junction bases numbered 6, after V lost 5 bases and J lost 5 bases. Germline CDR1 and CDR2: SEHNR and FQNEAQ (reference sequence). The DNA of the CDR3 is TGTGCCAGCAGCAAAGGACAGGGGGACGACGAGCAGTACTTC. It yields the protein CASSKGQGDDEQYF.

The rearrangement uses TRBV5-4 and TRBJ2-3, with D tentatively TRBD1 (6 bases). Trimming removed 5 bases from V and 0 bases from J, with 16 bases in between. CDR1 SGHNT and CDR2 YYREEE come from the germline V gene (reference sequence). The CDR3 runs to 16 residues. This chain's CDR3 is CASSPGDRSSTDTQYF. The DNA for the CDR3 is TGTGCCAGCAGTCCCGGTGACAGGTCTAGCACAGATACGCAGTATTTT.

This CDR3 is CAWSPGPNQPQHF. CDR3 DNA sequence: TGTGCCTGGTCTCCGGGCCCCAATCAGCCCCAGCATTTT. The chain carries TRBV30 and TRBJ1-5; the D is unclear. The CDR3 has 13 amino acids. CDR1 is GTSNPN and CDR2 is SVGIG in the germline V gene (reference sequence). Trimming shortened V by 5 bases and J by 3 bases, and 11 bases separated the two germline ends. The full variable domain, rest sourced from reference TRBV30 and TRBJ1-5, is SQTIHQWPATLVQPVGSPLSLECTVEGTSNPNLYWYRQAAGRGLQLLFYSVGIGQISSEVPQNLSASRPQDRQFILSSKKLLLSDSGFYLCAWSPGPNQPQHFGDGTRLSIL.

This clone turned up a few times. The V and J genes are TRBV6-5 and TRBJ2-7; 7 nucleotides agree with TRBD1. The CDR3 loop spans 15 amino acids. Germline V CDR1 and CDR2: MNHEY, SVGAGI. The junction had 3 bases not matched to a gene; V was cut back by 0 bases and J by 1 base. CDR3 nucleotides: TGTGCCAGCAGTTACTCGGGGGACAGTTCCTACGAGCAGTACTTC. Translating gives CASSYSGDSSYEQYF.

The V call is TRBV10-3, the J call TRBJ2-7; TRBD1 agrees at 9 bases. The CDR3 is 14 residues long. Germline CDR1 is ENHRY and CDR2 is SYGVKD. The trim removed 6 bases at V and 3 bases at J, leaving 6 bases unmatched. CDR3: CAIRPGDRVYEQYF. The CDR3 bases are TGTGCCATCAGGCCGGGGGACAGGGTCTACGAGCAGTACTTC.

This clone is a singleton in its sample. The chain links TRBV30 to TRBJ2-7; D is unclear. Germline V gene lookup returns CDR1 GTSNPN and CDR2 SVGIG (reference sequence). V was cut by 4 bases and J by 0 bases, with 7 bases left in between. The CDR3 contains 12 residues. CDR3 sequence: CAWKVSSYEQYF. As DNA, the CDR3 is TGTGCCTGGAAAGTTAGCTCCTACGAGCAGTACTTC.

V gene TRBV6-1 combines with J gene TRBJ1-5; D uncertain. The CDR3 spans 12 residues. CDR1 is MNHNS, CDR2 SASEGT, per germline. Trimming took off 5 bases at V and 6 bases at J, with 8 bases between the two ends. The CDR3 region has the DNA TGTGCCAGCAGTCTCTGGATTCAGCCCCAGCATTTT. Its translation: CASSLWIQPQHF.

This clone was counted between two and nine times. The chain combines TRBV18 with TRBJ1-4; D not resolved. Trimming took 2 bases from V and 8 from J, leaving 18 bases between them. The CDR3 sequence is 16 residues long. Looked up from germline, CDR1 is KGHSH and CDR2 is LQKENI. Here the CDR3 DNA reads TGTGCCAGCTCACCAAGTACATCAAGGCGAGGGGAAAAACTGTTTTTT. It yields the protein CASSPSTSRRGEKLFF.

V is TRBV5-5 and J is TRBJ1-1; D is unclear. The CDR3 sequence is 13 residues long. CDR1 and CDR2 (germline): SGHKS, YYEKEE (reference sequence). V gave up 0 bases and J gave up 2 bases, with 5 bases separating them. The DNA of the CDR3 is TGTGCCAGCAGCTTGGGGGTCAACACTGAAGCTTTCTTT. This sequence encodes CASSLGVNTEAFF.